Following are 32 T cell receptor beta chains from one sample sequenced in a study of blood T cell repertoires in COVID-19. Profiled with immunoSEQ multiplex PCR; TCRdb holds only in-frame clones, not every one. The table lists around 200,000 clones, 89% of them singletons. Input material: PBMCs or T cells enriched from blood (not recorded which). These receptors originate from a woman between 40 and 55 years old with acute COVID-19.

The rearrangement joins TRBV7-8 to TRBJ2-1; the match to TRBD2 covers 8 bases. Germline lookup yields CDR1 SGHVS and CDR2 FQNEAQ. With 5 bases clipped from V and 4 bases from J, the junction kept 7 bases outside the gene matches. The CDR3 is 15 amino acids. Here the CDR3 reads CASSPERGNYNEQFF. The CDR3 nucleotides read TGTGCCAGCAGCCCAGAGCGGGGGAATTACAATGAGCAGTTCTTC.

The J gene is TRBJ1-1, the V gene TRBV7-9; no definite D call. CDR1 is SEHNR and CDR2 is FQNEAQ in the germline V gene (reference sequence). The CDR3 consists of 15 residues. V was shortened by 1 base and J by 1 base, with 10 bases between the two germline ends. The CDR3 nucleotides are TGTGCCAGCAGCTTAGGCTTTGAGGGGAACACTGAAGCTTTCTTT. Protein sequence: CASSLGFEGNTEAFF.

This sequence joins TRBV7-2 and TRBJ2-5; 7 nucleotides match TRBD1. Germline CDR1 and CDR2: SGHTA and FQGNSA. Trimming cost V 3 bases and J 5 bases; bases outside gene matches: 18. The CDR3 runs to 18 residues. The CDR3 DNA follows: TGTGCCAGCAGCTTCAGCCCTACAGGGGCCCAACGGCGGGAGACCCAGTACTTC. Translated, it gives CASSFSPTGAQRRETQYF.

V gene TRBV7-8 combines with J gene TRBJ1-2, with D unclear. This CDR3 spans 14 amino acids. Germline lookup yields CDR1 SGHVS and CDR2 FQNEAQ. V dropped 0 bases and J dropped 4 bases, with 9 bases sitting between them. The CDR3 coding sequence is TGTGCCAGCAGCTTAGCGTTTGGGCCCTATGGCTACACCTTC. The encoded protein is CASSLAFGPYGYTF.

V and J are TRBV7-2 and TRBJ2-7; tentatively, D is TRBD2 (5 bases). CDR1 and CDR2 (germline): SGHTA, FQGNSA. Deletions cut 2 bases from V and 7 bases from J, with 12 bases between. The CDR3 has 13 amino acids. The chain's CDR3 is CASSLPGLREQYF. Here the CDR3 DNA reads TGTGCCAGCAGCTTACCTGGACTGAGGGAGCAGTACTTC.

V and J are TRBV19 and TRBJ1-4; D call uncertain. V was pared by 4 bases and J by 4 bases, with 7 bases between. The CDR3 covers 13 residues. In germline, CDR1 is LNHDA, CDR2 SQIVND (reference sequence). The CDR3 sequence is CASSSVINEKLFF. As DNA, the CDR3 is TGTGCCAGTAGTAGCGTCATTAATGAAAAACTGTTTTTT.

The table lists this clone with a few counts. The chain uses TRBV5-4 and TRBJ2-5, with D perhaps TRBD1 (6 bases). Trimming took 4 bases from V and 2 from J, leaving 12 bases between them. The CDR3 runs to 14 residues. Germline CDR1 is SGHNT and CDR2 is YYREEE (reference sequence). For the CDR3, the DNA is TGTGCCAGCAGCCTGCGGACAGATCAAGAGACCCAGTACTTC. Its protein is CASSLRTDQETQYF.

This clone was found once. The rearrangement joins TRBV4-1 to TRBJ1-2; 7 bases agree with TRBD1. This CDR3 is built from 13 residues. Germline loops: CDR1 MGHRA, CDR2 YSYEKL. The junction had 6 bases not matched to a gene; V was cut back by 4 bases and J by 7 bases. CDR3 DNA: TGCGCCAGCAGCCCCCTGGGACAGATTGGCTACACCTTC. Translating gives CASSPLGQIGYTF.

The rearrangement joins TRBV7-3 to TRBJ2-3; 10 nucleotides line up with TRBD2. V was pared by 0 bases and J by 7 bases, with 13 bases of the junction left unmatched. This CDR3 is built from 18 residues. Germline lookup yields CDR1 SGHTA and CDR2 FQGTGA. The CDR3, as DNA: TGTGCCAGCAGCTTAACAGGGCTAGCGGGGGACGGGGTGAATACGCAGTATTTT. This translates into CASSLTGLAGDGVNTQYF. Using reference TRBV7-3 and TRBJ2-3 for the parts outside the CDR3, the full variable domain is GAGVSQTPSNKVTEKGKYVELRCDPISGHTALYWYRQSLGQGPEFLIYFQGTGAADDSGLPNDRFFAVRPEGSVSTLKIQRTERGDSAVYLCASSLTGLAGDGVNTQYFGPGTRLTVL.

This clone was observed once. The rearrangement uses TRBV5-4 and TRBJ2-1, with TRBD2 matching 9 bases. The V segment lost 2 bases and the J segment 5 bases; nucleotides outside the gene matches: 5. The length of the CDR3 is 15 residues. CDR1 and CDR2 (germline): SGHNT, YYREEE (reference sequence). The CDR3 bases are TGTGCCAGCAGCTTACGCGGGAGGGCGGACAATGAGCAGTTCTTC. This codes for CASSLRGRADNEQFF.

This chain uses TRBV7-9 with TRBJ1-2; D gene unclear. The V end was cut by 6 bases, the J end by 10 bases, with 12 bases between. This CDR3 is 11 amino acids long. In germline, CDR1 is SEHNR, CDR2 FQNEAQ (reference sequence). The CDR3 loop reads CASREDLDYTF. In nucleotides, the CDR3 is TGTGCCAGCAGAGAAGACTTGGACTACACCTTC.

Details on this clone: One end of the junction fails to match germline, which may point to a read error. The V and J genes are TRBV2 and TRBJ2-5; D possibly corresponds to TRBD2 (6 bases). Germline V gene lookup returns CDR1 SNHLY and CDR2 FYNNEI. The CDR3 has 14 amino acids. CDR3 DNA: TGTGCCAGCAGGGAAGTTGGGACTCTGGGGACCCAGTACTTC. Encoded protein: CASREVGTLGTQYF.

The chain employs TRBV27 and TRBJ1-2; 7 bases map to TRBD1. The CDR3 totals 15 residues. The V gene end was trimmed by 5 bases and the J gene end by 0 bases; junction bases not matched to a gene: 6. Germline V gives CDR1 MNHEY, CDR2 SMNVEV (reference sequence). CDR3 sequence reads: CASSPWDSSNYGYTF. DNA of the CDR3: TGTGCCAGCAGTCCCTGGGACAGCTCTAACTATGGCTACACCTTC.

A word on this clone: A much larger clonotype is one base distant, so this may be a read error. This same CDR3 is encoded by further DNA sequences in the sample. The rearrangement joins TRBV5-4 to TRBJ2-3; 9 nucleotides agree with TRBD1. CDR3 length: 15 amino acids. V shed 4 bases, J shed 1 base, and the junction held 4 bases outside the gene matches. In germline, CDR1 is SGHNT, CDR2 YYREEE (reference sequence). This chain's CDR3 is CASSQDRGRTDTQYF. In DNA, the CDR3 is TGTGCCAGCAGCCAGGACAGGGGCCGCACAGATACGCAGTATTTT.

J is TRBJ2-2 and V is TRBV2, with TRBD2 identical over 10 bases. This CDR3 comprises 19 residues. V lost 6 bases to trimming and J lost 2 bases; unmatched junction nucleotides: 15. Germline CDR1 is SNHLY and CDR2 is FYNNEI. Written as DNA, the CDR3 is TGTGCCAGCAGAGACCCCGGGACTAGCGCGTTGCCAAACACCGGGGAGCTGTTTTTT. It specifies CASRDPGTSALPNTGELFF.

The J gene is TRBJ2-1, the V gene TRBV21-1; the table's D call, TRBD1, has no DNA check behind it. TRBV21-1 is flagged as a pseudogene. This CDR3 has 15 residues. The CDR3 protein is CASSKPDRMNNEQFF. CDR3 nucleotide sequence: TGTGCCAGCAGCAAACCGGACAGGATGAACAATGAGCAGTTCTTC.

V usage is TRBV3-1 (or the pseudogene TRBV3-2) and J usage is TRBJ2-3, with TRBD2 matching over 14 bases. The CDR3 is 18 residues long. Germline V gene lookup returns CDR1 LGHDT and CDR2 YNNKEL (reference sequence). Losses at the gene ends were 1 base for V and 3 bases for J; bases not matched to a gene: 6. The CDR3 reads CASSQVRLAGGPTDTQYF. The DNA of the CDR3 is TGTGCCAGCAGCCAAGTCCGACTAGCGGGGGGGCCAACAGATACGCAGTATTTT.

This clone has just one count. The chain couples TRBV6-1 to TRBJ2-4; no reliable D call. From germline, CDR1 is MNHNS and CDR2 SASEGT. Trimming took off 3 bases at V and 0 bases at J, with 6 bases between the two ends. The CDR3 is 14 residues long. Written as DNA, the CDR3 is TGTGCCAGCAGTGACACTATAGCCAAAAACATTCAGTACTTC. It encodes CASSDTIAKNIQYF.

The rearrangement links TRBV6-5 to TRBJ2-3; no reliable D call. V dropped 0 bases and J dropped 2 bases, with 9 bases sitting between them. Germline V lookup: CDR1 MNHEY, CDR2 SVGAGI. This CDR3 spans 15 amino acids. The CDR3 bases are TGTGCCAGCAGTTACTCATCTATCACCACAGATACGCAGTATTTT. This sequence encodes CASSYSSITTDTQYF.

Only one count was recorded for this clone. J is TRBJ2-1 and V is TRBV11-3, with a possible D match to TRBD1 (6 bases). CDR3 length equals 13 residues. V gave up 3 bases and J gave up 7 bases, with 10 bases separating them. Germline V gene lookup returns CDR1 SGHNT and CDR2 YENEEA. The CDR3: CASSFEGVNEQFF. The CDR3, as DNA: TGTGCCAGCAGCTTCGAGGGGGTTAATGAGCAGTTCTTC.

V is TRBV5-5 and J is TRBJ2-7; tentatively, D is TRBD2 (5 bases). Trimming pared 5 bases from V and 5 bases from J, leaving 14 bases between. The CDR3 has 13 amino acids. In germline, CDR1 is SGHKS, CDR2 YYEKEE (reference sequence). CDR3 in amino acids: CASRTTRVHEQYF. In DNA, the CDR3 is TGTGCCAGCAGGACGACGCGGGTCCACGAGCAGTACTTC. The variable domain in full, completed from reference TRBV5-5 and TRBJ2-7, reads DAGVTQSPTHLIKTRGQQVTLRCSPISGHKSVSWYQQVLGQGPQFIFQYYEKEERGRGNFPDRFSARQFPNYSSELNVNALLLGDSALYLCASRTTRVHEQYFGPGTRLTVT.

The V and J genes are TRBV6-5 and TRBJ2-2; possible D gene TRBD2, 5 bases. With 7 bases removed from V and 2 bases from J, the gap between germline ends came to 11 bases. The CDR3 is 14 residues long. Germline assignment: CDR1 MNHEY and CDR2 SVGAGI. CDR3 in DNA: TGTGCCAGCAACGGAGAGGGAAACACCGGGGAGCTGTTTTTT. Protein: CASNGEGNTGELFF.

This clone was observed a few times. The chain has TRBV3-1 (or the pseudogene TRBV3-2) and TRBJ1-6, with TRBD1 matching 8 bases. This CDR3 has 17 residues. The trim removed 5 bases at V and 8 bases at J, leaving 14 bases unmatched. Germline CDR1 is LGHDT and CDR2 is YNNKEL (reference sequence). CDR3 sequence (DNA): TGTGCCAGCAGCTCCCGCGCCCAAACAGGGGGATATTCACCCCTCCACTTT. It is translated as CASSSRAQTGGYSPLHF.

The genes are TRBV6-5 and TRBJ1-3; D uncertain. With 7 bases removed from V and 0 bases from J, the gap between germline ends came to 13 bases. The germline V gene encodes CDR1 MNHEY and CDR2 SVGAGI. This CDR3 spans 15 amino acids. As DNA, the CDR3 is TGTGCCAGCATCAAACAGAGTTACTCTGGAAACACCATATATTTT. It codes for CASIKQSYSGNTIYF.

As DNA, the CDR3 is TGTGCCAGCAGCCAGGACAGGTCCAACTATGGCTACACCTTC. Translating gives CASSQDRSNYGYTF. V is TRBV7-8 and J is TRBJ1-2, with TRBD1 matching over 7 bases. The ends lost 5 bases at V and 2 bases at J; junction bases unmatched: 5. CDR3 length: 14 residues. The germline V gene encodes CDR1 SGHVS and CDR2 FQNEAQ.

V usage is TRBV9 and J usage is TRBJ2-1; possible D gene TRBD2, 6 bases. CDR3 length: 15 amino acids. V was trimmed by 5 bases and J by 9 bases, leaving 21 bases between them. CDR1 and CDR2 from the germline V gene are SGDLS and YYNGEE. For the CDR3, the DNA is TGTGCCAGCAGTGGTGCTGGGGGGTTAGTCGGTGAGCAGTTCTTC. This encodes CASSGAGGLVGEQFF. Supplemented by reference TRBV9 and TRBJ2-1, the full variable domain reads DSGVTQTPKHLITATGQRVTLRCSPRSGDLSVYWYQQSLDQGLQFLIQYYNGEERAKGNILERFSAQQFPDLHSELNLSSLELGDSALYFCASSGAGGLVGEQFFGPGTRLTVL.

This chain uses TRBV28 with TRBJ1-1, with D maybe TRBD1 (6 bases). The length of the CDR3 is 14 residues. The V end lost 6 bases, the J end lost 0 bases, and 11 bases lay between the germline ends. Germline V gives CDR1 MDHEN, CDR2 SYDVKM. DNA for the CDR3: TGTGCCAGCAGGCGGGGGCAGCTGAACACTGAAGCTTTCTTT. Amino acid sequence: CASRRGQLNTEAFF. The entire variable domain, with the rest obtained from reference TRBV28 and TRBJ1-1, is as follows: DVKVTQSSRYLVKRTGEKVFLECVQDMDHENMFWYRQDPGLGLRLIYFSYDVKMKEKGDIPEGYSVSREKKERFSLILESASTNQTSMYLCASRRGQLNTEAFFGQGTRLTVV.

This chain connects TRBV4-1 to TRBJ1-1; TRBD1 aligns across 7 bases. CDR1 is MGHRA and CDR2 is YSYEKL in the germline V gene. J gave up 5 bases and V 0 bases, and 6 bases lay outside the gene matches. CDR3 size: 15 residues. In nucleotides, the CDR3 is TGCGCCAGCAGCCAAGAATTTACAGGGGTTACTGAAGCTTTCTTT. Residues: CASSQEFTGVTEAFF.

This clone was seen more than once but under ten times. V is TRBV5-1 and J is TRBJ1-2; D possibly corresponds to TRBD1 (5 bases). There are 16 residues in the CDR3. CDR1 is SGHRS and CDR2 is YFSETQ in the germline V gene. V was shortened by 3 bases and J by 2 bases, with 17 bases between the two germline ends. The CDR3 loop reads CASSSQKGSLNYGYTF. The CDR3, as DNA: TGCGCCAGCAGCTCCCAAAAGGGGTCCCTCAACTATGGCTACACCTTC.

V is TRBV3-1 (or the pseudogene TRBV3-2) and J is TRBJ1-6; possible D gene TRBD1, 6 bases. This CDR3 has 14 residues. Trimming removed 7 bases at V and 6 bases at J, with 13 bases between. The germline V gene has CDR1 LGHDT and CDR2 YNNKEL (reference sequence). CDR3 amino acids: CASKGRGSNSPLHF. In DNA form, the CDR3 reads TGTGCCAGCAAGGGCAGGGGATCTAATTCACCCCTCCACTTT.

The V call is TRBV7-2, the J call TRBJ2-3; 9 nucleotides agree with TRBD2. J gave up 5 bases and V 7 bases, and 19 bases lay outside the gene matches. Looked up from germline, CDR1 is SGHTA and CDR2 is FQGNSA. The CDR3 runs to 18 residues. CDR3: CASTPAFSGSLLGDTQYF. For the CDR3, the DNA is TGTGCCAGCACCCCAGCTTTTAGCGGGAGCTTGCTTGGAGATACGCAGTATTTT.

The V call is TRBV19, the J call TRBJ2-1; 14 bases align to TRBD2. The CDR3 totals 17 residues. Germline loops: CDR1 LNHDA, CDR2 SQIVND (reference sequence). V gave up 5 bases and J gave up 8 bases; unmatched junction bases: 11. CDR3 sequence reads: CASSSRTSGRMFDEQFF. The CDR3 bases are TGTGCCAGTAGTTCCCGGACTAGCGGGAGGATGTTCGATGAGCAGTTCTTC. The entire variable domain, with the rest obtained from reference TRBV19 and TRBJ2-1, is as follows: DGGITQSPKYLFRKEGQNVTLSCEQNLNHDAMYWYRQDPGQGLRLIYYSQIVNDFQKGDIAEGYSVSREKKESFPLTVTSAQKNPTAFYLCASSSRTSGRMFDEQFFGPGTRLTVL.